The next 27 T cell receptor beta chains were all read from a single sample in a study of blood T cell repertoires in COVID-19. This table comes from immunoSEQ multiplex PCR, and its TCRdb copy is limited to in-frame clones, with some not included. The sample shows fewer than 250,000 clones, 80% to 85% of them seen only once. Sequenced sample: PBMCs or T cells enriched from blood (not recorded which). Receptors were obtained from a woman aged 40 to 50 who had recovered from COVID-19.

This chain links TRBV7-9 with TRBJ2-1; 9 nucleotides line up with TRBD1. Losses at the gene ends were 3 bases for V and 7 bases for J; bases not matched to a gene: 4. The CDR3 is 14 amino acids. Germline CDR1 is SEHNR and CDR2 is FQNEAQ (reference sequence). Here the CDR3 reads CASSFGTGSNEQFF. For the CDR3, the DNA is TGTGCCAGCAGCTTCGGGACAGGGTCAAATGAGCAGTTCTTC.

The V and J genes are TRBV5-4 and TRBJ1-2, with TRBD1 matching 9 bases. V shed 7 bases and J 1 base; nucleotides not matched to a gene: 11. This CDR3 is built from 16 residues. CDR1 is SGHNT and CDR2 is YYREEE in the germline V gene (reference sequence). DNA of the CDR3: TGTGCCAGCCACCGGGACAGGGACCTTTTTAACTATGGCTACACCTTC. It yields the protein CASHRDRDLFNYGYTF. Together with reference TRBV5-4 and TRBJ1-2, the CDR3 gives the full variable domain: ETGVTQSPTHLIKTRGQQVTLRCSSQSGHNTVSWYQQALGQGPQFIFQYYREEENGRGNFPPRFSGLQFPNYSSELNVNALELDDSALYLCASHRDRDLFNYGYTFGSGTRLTVV.

This chain links TRBV28 with TRBJ2-5; TRBD1 agrees at 9 bases. In germline, CDR1 is MDHEN, CDR2 SYDVKM. The CDR3 is 17 amino acids. Losses at the gene ends were 1 base for V and 9 bases for J; bases not matched to a gene: 15. The CDR3 protein is CASSLYRDRVVRSPQYF. As DNA, the CDR3 is TGTGCCAGCAGTTTATACCGGGACAGGGTGGTACGGAGTCCCCAGTACTTC.

V is TRBV7-2 and J is TRBJ1-1; D is unresolved. The V gene's germline CDR1 is SGHTA and CDR2 FQGNSA. There are 15 residues in the CDR3. The ends were cut back, 5 bases at V and 3 bases at J, with 16 bases in the middle. The CDR3 reads CASSRSGLSDTEAFF. CDR3 bases: TGTGCCAGCAGCAGGTCAGGACTCTCTGACACTGAAGCTTTCTTT. The full variable domain, in which reference TRBV7-2 and TRBJ1-1 provide the parts outside the CDR3, is GAGVSQSPSNKVTEKGKDVELRCDPISGHTALYWYRQSLGQGLEFLIYFQGNSAPDKSGLPSDRFSAERTGGSVSTLTIQRTQQEDSAVYLCASSRSGLSDTEAFFGQGTRLTVV.

J is TRBJ1-2 and V is TRBV9; tentatively, D is TRBD1 (5 bases). CDR3 length: 16 residues. V gave up 3 bases and J gave up 8 bases, with 23 bases separating them. Germline-derived CDR1 and CDR2 are SGDLS and YYNGEE. For the CDR3, the DNA is TGTGCCAGCAGCGCCTCGGTTACCGGGACTTATGACGGCTACACCTTC. It encodes CASSASVTGTYDGYTF.

The rearrangement uses TRBV14 and TRBJ1-6; 8 positions agree with TRBD1. The CDR3 consists of 15 residues. Looked up from germline, CDR1 is SGHDN and CDR2 is FVKESK. After removal of 4 bases from V and 8 bases from J, the junction contained 7 bases not matched to a gene. The CDR3 coding sequence is TGTGCCAGCAGCCGCACCGGGACAGGAGATTCACCCCTCCACTTT. This encodes CASSRTGTGDSPLHF.

Turning to this clone: At one end the junction does not follow the germline gene, possibly because of a read error. The chain is built from TRBV6-2 or TRBV6-3 and TRBJ2-1; D remains ambiguous. Germline V gene sequence: CDR1 MNHEY, CDR2 SVGEGT. CDR3 length: 12 residues. CDR3 in amino acids: CASSVNYDEQFF. Here the CDR3 DNA reads TGTGCCAGCAGTGTGAACTACGATGAGCAGTTCTTC.

This chain links TRBV4-2 with TRBJ2-7; TRBD1 matches 7 bases. The ends lost 0 bases at V and 2 bases at J; junction bases unmatched: 4. CDR3 length equals 15 residues. Germline assignment: CDR1 LGHNA and CDR2 YNFKEQ. The CDR3 loop is CASSQDRDSTYEQYF. As DNA, the CDR3 is TGTGCCAGCAGCCAAGACCGGGACAGTACCTACGAGCAGTACTTC.

CDR3 in DNA: TGTGCCAGCAGTTTGCAGCTAGCCTACGAGCAGTACTTC. Its translation is CASSLQLAYEQYF. This sequence joins TRBV28 and TRBJ2-7; D not certain. The CDR3 sequence is 13 residues long. Germline CDR1 is MDHEN and CDR2 is SYDVKM. Between the trimmed V and J ends, which lost 3 bases and 2 bases, there was a span of 8 bases.

This chain joins TRBV7-2 and TRBJ2-3, with TRBD1 matching over 8 bases. Germline trimming cut 6 bases from V and 4 bases from J; bases unmatched to any gene: 6. Germline lookup yields CDR1 SGHTA and CDR2 FQGNSA. This CDR3 spans 14 amino acids. The CDR3 is CASSFRTGPDTQYF. DNA for the CDR3: TGTGCCAGCAGTTTCCGGACAGGGCCAGATACGCAGTATTTT.

The chain is built from TRBV3-1 (or the pseudogene TRBV3-2) and TRBJ2-7; D may be TRBD1 (6 bases). Deletions cut 1 base from V and 5 bases from J, with 15 bases between. The CDR3 is 15 amino acids. From germline, CDR1 is LGHDT and CDR2 YNNKEL (reference sequence). The CDR3 spells CASSQGTVVNHEQYF. CDR3 DNA: TGTGCCAGCAGCCAAGGGACAGTTGTTAACCACGAGCAGTACTTC.

This clone has more than one count but fewer than ten. This chain uses TRBV7-3 with TRBJ2-7, with D possibly being TRBD1 (5 bases). V was shortened by 2 bases and J by 0 bases, with 8 bases between the two germline ends. Germline-derived CDR1 and CDR2 are SGHTA and FQGTGA. CDR3 length: 14 amino acids. This chain's CDR3 is CASSLDSSSYEQYF. The CDR3 bases are TGTGCCAGCAGCTTAGACAGCAGCTCCTACGAGCAGTACTTC.

The chain joins TRBV19 to TRBJ2-4; 12 nucleotides match TRBD2. With 5 bases clipped from V and 0 bases from J, the junction kept 5 bases outside the gene matches. Germline-derived CDR1 and CDR2 are LNHDA and SQIVND (reference sequence). CDR3 size: 17 residues. CDR3 bases: TGTGCCAGTAGTCTCGGGACTAGCGGGTTAGCCAAAAACATTCAGTACTTC. This gives the protein CASSLGTSGLAKNIQYF.

The rearrangement links TRBV5-4 to TRBJ2-1, with a weak D call TRBD1 (6 bases). Germline CDR1 SGHNT, CDR2 YYREEE (reference sequence). With 0 bases removed from V and 5 bases from J, the gap between germline ends came to 12 bases. The CDR3 is made up of 15 amino acids. As DNA, the CDR3 is TGTGCCAGCAGCTTGGTGGCAGGGGTAAACAATGAGCAGTTCTTC. Its protein product is CASSLVAGVNNEQFF.

The chain employs TRBV6-1 and TRBJ2-2, with unresolved D. CDR3 length: 15 residues. Germline CDR1 is MNHNS and CDR2 is SASEGT. The germline V and J ends were trimmed by 1 base and 1 base, with 7 bases remaining between them. DNA for the CDR3: TGTGCCAGCAGTGAAGGCAGTGGGAACACCGGGGAGCTGTTTTTT. Translated, it gives CASSEGSGNTGELFF.

The gene calls are TRBV7-9 and TRBJ2-1, with 12 positions matching TRBD2. CDR3 size: 18 residues. Germline assignment: CDR1 SEHNR and CDR2 FQNEAQ (reference sequence). V gave up 4 bases and J gave up 3 bases; unmatched junction bases: 10. The CDR3 here is CASSSGTSGRRGYNEQFF. In DNA, the CDR3 is TGTGCCAGCAGCTCAGGGACTAGCGGGCGTAGGGGCTACAATGAGCAGTTCTTC. The full variable domain, in which reference TRBV7-9 and TRBJ2-1 provide the parts outside the CDR3, is DTGVSQNPRHKITKRGQNVTFRCDPISEHNRLYWYRQTLGQGPEFLTYFQNEAQLEKSRLLSDRFSAERPKGSFSTLEIQRTEQGDSAMYLCASSSGTSGRRGYNEQFFGPGTRLTVL.

This clone was found once. The chain has TRBV5-4 and TRBJ2-5; 9 bases are a match to TRBD1. After removal of 0 bases from V and 1 base from J, the junction contained 1 base not matched to a gene. The CDR3 is 15 amino acids. CDR1 and CDR2 from the germline V gene are SGHNT and YYREEE (reference sequence). This CDR3 reads CASSLGTGAQETQYF. In nucleotides, the CDR3 is TGTGCCAGCAGCTTGGGGACAGGGGCCCAAGAGACCCAGTACTTC.

The chain couples TRBV12-3 or TRBV12-4 to TRBJ2-3; D is unclear. Trimming took off 3 bases at V and 7 bases at J, with 11 bases between the two ends. This CDR3 comprises 13 residues. CDR3 in amino acids: CASSLSVMNTQYF. The CDR3 nucleotides read TGTGCCAGCAGTTTGAGTGTTATGAATACGCAGTATTTT.

The J gene is TRBJ1-2, the V gene TRBV20-1; D might be TRBD1 (5 bases). V was shortened by 0 bases and J by 8 bases, with 7 bases between the two germline ends. The germline CDR1 and CDR2 sequences are DFQATT and SNEGSKA (reference sequence). The CDR3 has 11 residues. The CDR3 sequence is CSAREGAGYTF. In nucleotides, the CDR3 is TGCAGTGCTAGAGAAGGGGCAGGCTACACCTTC.

J is TRBJ2-7 and V is TRBV5-6; D unresolved. Trimming took off 0 bases at V and 0 bases at J, with 4 bases between the two ends. Germline assignment: CDR1 SGHDT and CDR2 YYEEEE. CDR3 length equals 13 residues. The CDR3 coding sequence is TGTGCCAGCAGCTTGGCAGGCTCCTACGAGCAGTACGTC. It yields the protein CASSLAGSYEQYV.

The chain links TRBV5-8 to TRBJ1-5; 11 bases align to TRBD1. The CDR3 is 15 residues long. CDR1 is SGHTS and CDR2 is YDEGEE in the germline V gene. V lost 4 bases to trimming and J lost 5 bases; unmatched junction nucleotides: 5. Here the CDR3 DNA reads TGTGCCAGCAGCGTTCCGGGACAGGGGGATCAGCCCCAGCATTTT. This sequence encodes CASSVPGQGDQPQHF.

The V gene is TRBV6-5, the J gene TRBJ2-3; the match to TRBD2 covers 9 bases. This CDR3 is 13 amino acids long. CDR1 MNHEY and CDR2 SVGAGI come from the germline V gene. V was pared by 6 bases and J by 6 bases, with 4 bases of the junction left unmatched. CDR3 bases: TGTGCCAGCAGATTGACTAGCGGCGATACGCAGTATTTT. This gives the protein CASRLTSGDTQYF.

V usage is TRBV13 and J usage is TRBJ2-2; TRBD2 is a possible D gene (6 bases). This CDR3 comprises 20 residues. The germline CDR1 and CDR2 sequences are PRHDT and FYEKMQ (reference sequence). V shed 0 bases and J shed 1 base, with 21 bases lying between them. The CDR3 bases are TGTGCCAGCAGCTTAGGGGTGACTCTTAACGGGCGGGAGAACACCGGGGAGCTGTTTTTT. Protein product: CASSLGVTLNGRENTGELFF. Drawing the rest from reference TRBV13 and TRBJ2-2, the complete variable domain is AAGVIQSPRHLIKEKRETATLKCYPIPRHDTVYWYQQGPGQDPQFLISFYEKMQSDKGSIPDRFSAQQFSDYHSELNMSSLELGDSALYFCASSLGVTLNGRENTGELFFGEGSRLTVL.

The chain recombines TRBV25-1 with TRBJ1-5, with D hard to call. The CDR3 consists of 16 residues. Trimming cost V 3 bases and J 3 bases, with 15 bases left between them. CDR1 is MGHDK and CDR2 is SYGVNS in the germline V gene. CDR3 loop: CASSDPGVGPNQPQHF. CDR3 DNA sequence: TGTGCCAGCAGTGACCCCGGGGTCGGCCCCAATCAGCCCCAGCATTTT.

The chain couples TRBV7-2 to TRBJ1-2, with D uncertain. The CDR3 totals 14 residues. Germline values: CDR1 SGHTA, CDR2 FQGNSA. V shed 4 bases and J shed 0 bases, with 9 bases lying between them. CDR3 sequence: CASSSTGTNYGYTF. The CDR3 nucleotides read TGTGCCAGCAGCTCAACCGGGACTAACTATGGCTACACCTTC.

J is TRBJ2-5 and V is TRBV7-2; 8 positions agree with TRBD2. In germline, CDR1 is SGHTA, CDR2 FQGNSA. The V gene end was trimmed by 1 base and the J gene end by 5 bases; junction bases not matched to a gene: 6. The CDR3 runs to 15 residues. CDR3 residues: CASSLGLAGFETQYF. CDR3 coding DNA: TGTGCCAGCAGCTTAGGTTTAGCGGGATTCGAGACCCAGTACTTC.

The chain couples TRBV2 to TRBJ2-7; 7 nucleotides line up with TRBD1. The V gene end was trimmed by 6 bases and the J gene end by 0 bases; junction bases not matched to a gene: 5. The V gene's germline CDR1 is SNHLY and CDR2 FYNNEI. The length of the CDR3 is 14 residues. Written as DNA, the CDR3 is TGTGCCAGCAGAGCACAGGGGTCCTCCTACGAGCAGTACTTC. Translation gives CASRAQGSSYEQYF. The full variable domain, its missing parts supplied by reference TRBV2 and TRBJ2-7, is EPEVTQTPSHQVTQMGQEVILRCVPISNHLYFYWYRQILGQKVEFLVSFYNNEISEKSEIFDDQFSVERPDGSNFTLKIRSTKLEDSAMYFCASRAQGSSYEQYFGPGTRLTVT.